The rows below give T cell receptor beta chains drawn from one sample of a study of OX40 agonist ivuxolimab in advanced cancers. Profiling relied on immunoSEQ multiplex PCR, and the TCRdb table lists in-frame clones only, not all of them. The table includes 90,000 to 100,000 clones, 90% to 95% detected once. Here the sequenced sample was CD4+ or CD8+ T cells sorted from blood, taken in a trial of the OX40 agonist ivuxolimab. Receptor source: an adult with an advanced solid tumor such as melanoma, head and neck, liver or kidney cancer. Each CDR3 is given with its conserved first and last residue. The D gene is left open where the match is weak. Some rows have no size entry. The others give once, few or many, or a class for an expanded clone.

>TRBV6-6|-|-|TRBJ1-5
TGTGCCAGCAGTGGGGGGAACAATCAGCCCCAGCATTTT
CASSGGNNQPQHF
>TRBV4-2|-|-|TRBJ2-5
TGTGCCAGCAGCCACCAAGAGACCCAGTACTTC
CASSHQETQYF
>TRBV28|-|-|TRBJ2-7
TGTGCCAGCAGTTTGAGTTATACCTACGAGCAGTACTTC
CASSLSYTYEQYF
>TRBV7-9|-|-|TRBJ1-1
TGTGCCAGCAGCTTTAACGGCGTGACTGAAGCTTTCTTT
CASSFNGVTEAFF
>TRBV4-3|-|-|TRBJ2-7
TGCGCCAGCAGCCAAAGCAGACAGTACGAGCAGTACTTC
CASSQSRQYEQYF
>TRBV11-3|-|-|TRBJ2-3
TGTGCCAGCAGCTTGGGACCCGCAGATACGCAGTATTTT
CASSLGPADTQYF
>TRBV5-1|-|-|TRBJ1-4
TGCGCCAGCAGCTCCGGGTGGGGGGCTGGTGAAAAACTGTTTTTT
CASSSGWGAGEKLFF
>TRBV7-2|once|TRBD1|TRBJ2-1
TGTGCCAGCAGCTTAGCAATCGGACAGGGCAATGAGCAGTTCTTC
CASSLAIGQGNEQFF
>TRBV28|once|-|TRBJ2-7
TGTGCCAGCAGTTACGGGAGTCCCTCCTACGAGCAGTACTTC
CASSYGSPSYEQYF
>TRBV2|-|-|TRBJ2-5
TGTGCCAGCAGGGTCGACAGACCTGAAGAGACCCAGTACTTC
CASRVDRPEETQYF
>TRBV25-1|-|-|TRBJ1-4
TGTGCCAGCAGTGAATCAGGGCGGGCGGAAAAACTGTTTTTT
CASSESGRAEKLFF
>TRBV28|-|-|TRBJ1-5
TGTGCCAGCAGGCTGATACGGACAGACGGCAATCAGCCCCAGCATTTT
CASRLIRTDGNQPQHF
>TRBV6-1|-|TRBD1|TRBJ1-2
TGTGCCAGCAGTGCCCGGGACAGGGCAGATGGCTACACCTTC
CASSARDRADGYTF
>TRBV5-6|-|TRBD2|TRBJ2-2
TGTGCCAGCAGCTTGGTGGCGGGAGGGTACACCGGGGAGCTGTTTTTT
CASSLVAGGYTGELFF
>TRBV7-9|once|-|TRBJ2-3
TGTGCCAGCAGCTTAGTGATCCAATTTAGCAGGGGTAGCACAGATACGCAGTATTTT
CASSLVIQFSRGSTDTQYF
>TRBV2|-|TRBD1|TRBJ2-1
TGTGCCAGCAGTCCCGGGACAGGGGGCACGCGGGTCTTC
CASSPGTGGTRVF
>TRBV19|-|TRBD1|TRBJ2-2
TGTGCCAGTAGGCACCGGGACAGGGGTAATTCCGGGGAGCTGTTTTTT
CASRHRDRGNSGELFF
>TRBV7-8|-|-|TRBJ1-5
TGTGCCAGCAGCTTAGCTGCGGCAGGCTTGGGCCAGCCCCAGCATTTT
CASSLAAAGLGQPQHF
>TRBV28|-|-|TRBJ1-5
TGTGCCAGCAGTTTACCTAGCAATCAGCCCCAGCATTTT
CASSLPSNQPQHF
>TRBV30|-|-|TRBJ2-5
TGTGCCTGGACTCGAGGGGGAATCCAAGAGACCCAGTACTTC
CAWTRGGIQETQYF
>TRBV5-6|-|-|TRBJ1-2
TGTGCCAGCAGCTTGATGGGGGGATGCACCTTC
CASSLMGGCTF
>TRBV29-1|few|-|TRBJ2-1
TGCAGCGTTGATGTTAGCTCCAATGAGCAGTTCTTC
CSVDVSSNEQFF
>TRBV29-1|-|TRBD1|TRBJ2-2
TGCAGCTTGCGGACAGGGGCTTTCGGCGGGGAGCTGTTTTTT
CSLRTGAFGGELFF
>TRBV5-6|-|-|TRBJ1-1
TGTGCCAGCAGCCGACCTACGGGGAACACTGAAGCTTTCTTT
CASSRPTGNTEAFF
>TRBV18|-|-|TRBJ1-4
TGTGCCAGCTCACCAGTTGGAACAGGCAAAAAACTGTTTTTT
CASSPVGTGKKLFF
>TRBV7-2|-|TRBD2|TRBJ2-1
TGTGCCAGCAGCCAGCCATCAGCGGGGTACAATGAGCAGTTCTTC
CASSQPSAGYNEQFF
>TRBV10-3|-|-|TRBJ2-1
TGTGCCATCAGTAGGGACAAGAGCTCCTACAATGAGCAGTTCTTC
CAISRDKSSYNEQFF
>TRBV7-9|-|-|TRBJ1-1
TGTGCCAGCAGCTCCCCACCGAACACTGAAGCTTTCTTT
CASSSPPNTEAFF
>TRBV28|-|-|TRBJ2-1
TGTGCCAGCACCTCCACCGGGGGTAGCAATGAGCAGTTCTTC
CASTSTGGSNEQFF
>TRBV5-1|-|TRBD2|TRBJ2-5
TGCGCCAGCAGCAGGGCTAGCGGTCAAGAGACCCAGTACTTC
CASSRASGQETQYF
>TRBV9|-|TRBD1|TRBJ2-3
TGTGCCAGCAGCACGACAGGGGTCGCTGCTGATACGCAGTATTTT
CASSTTGVAADTQYF
>TRBV4-1|-|-|TRBJ1-5
TGCGCCAGCAGCCAAGTGACAGGCAACAATCAGCCCCAGCATTTT
CASSQVTGNNQPQHF
>TRBV30|-|-|TRBJ1-4
TGTGCCTGGAGCGACTTAGTCAGGGGTACCGAAAAACTGTTTTTT
CAWSDLVRGTEKLFF
>TRBV19|-|-|TRBJ2-7
TGTGCCAGTAGTTCGACATGGGGAGGCGAGCAGTACTTC
CASSSTWGGEQYF
>TRBV4-1|-|TRBD2|TRBJ2-1
TGCGCCAGCAGCCAAGGCCCTAGCGGGAGGAGTGAGCAGTTCTTC
CASSQGPSGRSEQFF
>TRBV7-2|-|-|TRBJ1-3
TGTGCCAGCAGCGCAGGTGGGAGCTCTGGAAACACCATATATTTT
CASSAGGSSGNTIYF
>TRBV18|-|-|TRBJ1-2
TGTGCCAGCTCACCCCGGGAGCGGGACGGCTACACCTTC
CASSPRERDGYTF
>TRBV28|-|TRBD1|TRBJ1-1
TGTGCCAGCAGTTTACAGGGGGCGTTTACGGCTTTCTTT
CASSLQGAFTAFF
>TRBV28|-|-|TRBJ1-2
TGTGCCAGCAAAGGTCAGGTGAACTCAGGGCCTAACTATGGCTACACCTTC
CASKGQVNSGPNYGYTF
>TRBV27|-|-|TRBJ1-4
TGTGCCAGCTCGGGAGGATTGCGAACTAATGAAAAACTGTTTTTT
CASSGGLRTNEKLFF
>TRBV6-5|-|-|TRBJ2-3
TGTGCCAGCAGTTACTCCGGGGATGGCACAGATACGCAGTATTTT
CASSYSGDGTDTQYF
>TRBV19|-|TRBD1|TRBJ1-1
TGTGCCAGTAGTGCGGGACAGGGGAACACTGAAGCTTTCTTT
CASSAGQGNTEAFF
>TRBV7-9|few|-|TRBJ2-1
TGTGCCAGCAGACCCGGCGGGATGGGAGCCTACAATGAGCAGTTCTTC
CASRPGGMGAYNEQFF
>TRBV9|-|TRBD1|TRBJ2-2
TGTGCCAGCAGCGAGGGGACAGGGAACACCGGGGAGCTGTTTTTT
CASSEGTGNTGELFF
>TRBV6-5|once|-|TRBJ1-5
TGTGCCAGCAGTTACTCGGGTGATCAGCCCCAGCATTTT
CASSYSGDQPQHF
>TRBV5-1|-|TRBD2|TRBJ2-3
TGCGCCAGCAGCTTGCACAGCGGGGCTAGCACAGATACGCAGTATTTT
CASSLHSGASTDTQYF
>TRBV28|-|-|TRBJ2-4
TGTGCCAGCAGTTTAGGCGCCATTCAGTACTTC
CASSLGAIQYF
>TRBV9|-|-|TRBJ1-1
TGTGCCAGCAGCGTAAGTGACAGGCTCCCGTCCACTGAAGCTTTCTTT
CASSVSDRLPSTEAFF
>TRBV6-1|-|-|TRBJ2-5
TGTGCCAGCAACCACGGAGTCCTGGAGACCCAGTACTTC
CASNHGVLETQYF